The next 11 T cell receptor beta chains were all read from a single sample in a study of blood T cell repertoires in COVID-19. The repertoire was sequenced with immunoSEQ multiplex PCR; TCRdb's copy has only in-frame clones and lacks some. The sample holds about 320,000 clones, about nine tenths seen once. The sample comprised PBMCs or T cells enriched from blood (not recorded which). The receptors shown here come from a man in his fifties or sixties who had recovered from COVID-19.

CDR3 coding DNA: TGTGCCAGCAGTTACCGAGGGACAGGGGCTAACTATGGCTACACCTTC. It encodes CASSYRGTGANYGYTF. The genes are TRBV6-5 and TRBJ1-2; 10 bases agree with TRBD1. V trimming: 2 bases; J trimming: 0 bases; junction bases outside the gene matches: 3. CDR1 is MNHEY, CDR2 SVGAGI, per germline. This CDR3 region has 16 residues.

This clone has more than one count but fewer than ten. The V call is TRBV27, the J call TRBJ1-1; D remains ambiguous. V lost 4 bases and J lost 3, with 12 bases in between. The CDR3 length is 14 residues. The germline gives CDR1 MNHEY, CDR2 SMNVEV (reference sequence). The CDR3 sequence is CASSSTERDTEAFF. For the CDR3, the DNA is TGTGCCAGCAGTTCGACTGAGAGGGACACTGAAGCTTTCTTT.

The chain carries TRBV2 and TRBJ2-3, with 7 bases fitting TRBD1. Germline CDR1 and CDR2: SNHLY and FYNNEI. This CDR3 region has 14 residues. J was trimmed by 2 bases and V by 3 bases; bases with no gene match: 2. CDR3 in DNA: TGTGCCAGCAGTGATCAGGGGGTCACAGATACGCAGTATTTT. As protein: CASSDQGVTDTQYF.

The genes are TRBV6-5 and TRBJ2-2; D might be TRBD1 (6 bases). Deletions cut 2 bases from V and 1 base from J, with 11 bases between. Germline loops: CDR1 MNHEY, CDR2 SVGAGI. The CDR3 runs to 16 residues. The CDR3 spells CASSYGPGQNTGELFF. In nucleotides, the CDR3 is TGTGCCAGCAGTTACGGTCCGGGACAGAACACCGGGGAGCTGTTTTTT.

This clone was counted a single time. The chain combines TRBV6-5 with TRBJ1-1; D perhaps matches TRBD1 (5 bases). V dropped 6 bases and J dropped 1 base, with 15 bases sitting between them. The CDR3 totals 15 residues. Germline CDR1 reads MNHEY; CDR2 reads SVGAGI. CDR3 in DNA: TGTGCCAGCAGATACGACAGATCCTCGAACACTGAAGCTTTCTTT. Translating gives CASRYDRSSNTEAFF.

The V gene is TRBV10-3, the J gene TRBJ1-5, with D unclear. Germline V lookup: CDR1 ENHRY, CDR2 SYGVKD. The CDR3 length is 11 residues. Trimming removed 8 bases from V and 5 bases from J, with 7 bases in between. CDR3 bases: TGTGCCATCTATGTCGATCAGCCCCAGCATTTT. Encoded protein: CAIYVDQPQHF.

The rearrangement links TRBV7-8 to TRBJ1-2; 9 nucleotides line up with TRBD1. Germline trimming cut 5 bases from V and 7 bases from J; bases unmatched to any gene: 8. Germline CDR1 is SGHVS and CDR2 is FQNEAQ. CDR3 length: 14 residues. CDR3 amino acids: CASSPTGGYGGYTF. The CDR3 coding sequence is TGTGCCAGCAGCCCGACAGGGGGTTACGGTGGCTACACCTTC.

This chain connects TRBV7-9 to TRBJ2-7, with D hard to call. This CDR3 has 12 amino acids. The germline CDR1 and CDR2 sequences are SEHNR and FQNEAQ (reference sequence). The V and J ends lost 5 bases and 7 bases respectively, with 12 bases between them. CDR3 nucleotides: TGTGCCAGCAGCCCTTGGGCTGCAGAGCAGTACTTC. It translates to CASSPWAAEQYF.

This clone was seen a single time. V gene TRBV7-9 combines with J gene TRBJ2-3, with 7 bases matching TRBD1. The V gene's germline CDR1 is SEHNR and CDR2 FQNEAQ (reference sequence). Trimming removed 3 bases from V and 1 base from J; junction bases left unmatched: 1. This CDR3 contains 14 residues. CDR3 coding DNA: TGTGCCAGCAGCTTTGGGACAGGCACAGATACGCAGTATTTT. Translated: CASSFGTGTDTQYF.

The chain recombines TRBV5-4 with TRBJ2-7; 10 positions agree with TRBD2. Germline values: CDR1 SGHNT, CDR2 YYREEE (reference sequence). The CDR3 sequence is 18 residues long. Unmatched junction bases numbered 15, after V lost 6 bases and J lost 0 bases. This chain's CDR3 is CASTPLGASGRSSYEQYF. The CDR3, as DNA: TGTGCCAGCACCCCCCTTGGGGCTAGCGGGAGAAGCTCCTACGAGCAGTACTTC.

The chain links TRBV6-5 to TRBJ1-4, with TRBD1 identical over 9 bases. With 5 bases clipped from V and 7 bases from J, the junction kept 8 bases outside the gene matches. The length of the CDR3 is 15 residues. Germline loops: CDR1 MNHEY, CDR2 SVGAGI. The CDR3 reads CASSLLGTGSEKLFF. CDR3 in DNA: TGTGCCAGCAGTCTTTTGGGGACAGGGTCTGAAAAACTGTTTTTT.